One sample yielded the 27 T cell receptor beta chains listed below, sequenced in a study of low-dose radiotherapy and immunotherapy resistance in tumors. cDNA synthesis used a TRAV/TRBV-specific primer set for both chains. PCR amplification of the TCRs was performed with Phusion for approximately 20 PCR cycles, and it relied on a constant-region primer together with a V-primer adapter. MiXCR was run by TCRdb on the reads, yielding one entry per CDR3 protein. Of approximately 100,000 distinct CDR3 sequences listed, around 21% were seen once; the top ten hold roughly 3.9%. Time point defined: after trial treatment. Treatment meaning: LDRT plus nivolumab, ipilimumab, low-dose cyclophosphamide and aspirin (RACIN trial). The sample consisted of PBMCs, taken after low-dose radiotherapy plus immunotherapy. These receptors all stem from a male donor with prostate cancer.

This clonotype was seen many times. The J gene is TRBJ2-7, the V gene TRBV5-4, with a weak D call TRBD2 (5 bases). V dropped 4 bases and J dropped 2 bases, with 13 bases sitting between them. CDR1 and CDR2 (germline): SGHNT, YYREEE (reference sequence). CDR3 length: 14 amino acids. CDR3 region: CASSTEGHTYEQYF. Here the CDR3 DNA reads TGTGCCAGCAGCACCGAGGGTCATACCTACGAGCAGTACTTC.

Ten or more counts support this clonotype. This chain joins TRBV13 and TRBJ2-7; D gene ambiguous. Germline V CDR1 and CDR2: PRHDT, FYEKMQ (reference sequence). V lost 4 bases and J lost 3, with 13 bases in between. The CDR3 is made up of 14 amino acids. The CDR3 DNA reads TGTGCCAGCAGCTCCACCGCCGACTTCTACGAGCAGTACTTC. This translates into CASSSTADFYEQYF.

Ten or more counts support this clonotype. The V gene is TRBV20-1, the J gene TRBJ2-5; D is perhaps TRBD1 (6 bases). Looked up from germline, CDR1 is DFQATT and CDR2 is SNEGSKA (reference sequence). Trimming left V 6 bases short and J 11 bases short, with 19 bases between. The CDR3 runs to 12 residues. CDR3 amino acids: CSAPQLQGLQYF. The CDR3 DNA is TGCAGTGCACCCCAATTACAGGGCCTACAGTACTTC.

A note on this clonotype: This likely came from a read error, as a far larger clone is one base away. This rearrangement joins TRBV7-3 to TRBJ2-5; 11 bases map to TRBD2. The CDR3 extends over 15 amino acids. The germline CDR1 and CDR2 sequences are SGHTA and FQGTGA. The chain's CDR3 is CANSTTSGEAETQYF. CDR3 bases: TGTGCCAACAGCACGACTAGCGGGGAGGCAGAGACCCAGTACTTC.

This clonotype was picked up many times. This rearrangement joins TRBV27 to TRBJ1-5; perhaps TRBD1 as D (5 bases). The germline CDR1 and CDR2 sequences are MNHEY and SMNVEV (reference sequence). Deletions cut 0 bases from V and 6 bases from J, with 9 bases between. This CDR3 region has 14 residues. This chain's CDR3 is CASSLSQGFQPQHF. For the CDR3, the DNA is TGTGCCAGCAGTTTATCCCAGGGCTTTCAGCCCCAGCATTTT.

The table lists this clonotype with many counts. The chain recombines TRBV12-3 or TRBV12-4 with TRBJ2-5; 12 bases agree with TRBD2. V shed 5 bases, J shed 5 bases, and the junction held 6 bases outside the gene matches. The length of the CDR3 is 15 residues. CDR3 region: CASSKLGLAGETQYF. The CDR3 DNA follows: TGTGCCAGCAGTAAATTGGGACTAGCGGGTGAGACCCAGTACTTC.

This chain links TRBV11-2 with TRBJ1-1; D not resolved. CDR1 is SGHAT, CDR2 FQNNGV, per germline. The CDR3 length is 16 residues. V was trimmed by 3 bases and J by 4 bases, leaving 18 bases between them. The CDR3 nucleotides read TGTGCCAGCAGCTTGAAGGCAGCGGTTTGGATCACTGAAGCTTTCTTT. Translation gives CASSLKAAVWITEAFF. Based on the CDR3 plus reference TRBV11-2 and TRBJ1-1, the full variable domain is EAGVAQSPRYKIIEKRQSVAFWCNPISGHATLYWYQQILGQGPKLLIQFQNNGVVDDSQLPKDRFSAERLKGVDSTLKIQPAKLEDSAVYLCASSLKAAVWITEAFFGQGTRLTVV.

A remark on this clonotype: Since a much larger clone is just one base distant, this may be a read error. This sequence joins TRBV5-4 and TRBJ2-7, with D unresolved. The V end was cut by 0 bases, the J end by 7 bases, with 14 bases between. The CDR3 consists of 14 residues. Germline loops: CDR1 SGHNT, CDR2 YYREEE (reference sequence). The CDR3 DNA follows: TGTGCCAGCAGCTTGGCACTGAACCACAATGAGCAGTACTTC. It yields the protein CASSLALNHNEQYF.

This clonotype was seen at least ten times. The J gene is TRBJ1-5, the V gene TRBV2; possibly TRBD1 for D (6 bases). V dropped 2 bases and J dropped 4 bases, with 9 bases sitting between them. The CDR3 has 14 residues. The V gene's germline CDR1 is SNHLY and CDR2 FYNNEI. DNA of the CDR3: TGTGCCAGCAGTGAATACAGGGCAAATCAGCCCCAGCATTTT. Its translation: CASSEYRANQPQHF.

The table lists this clonotype with many counts. The gene calls are TRBV20-1 and TRBJ2-3, with a tentative D call TRBD2 (5 bases). Germline CDR1 DFQATT, CDR2 SNEGSKA (reference sequence). The V end was cut by 6 bases, the J end by 2 bases, with 15 bases between. The CDR3 has 14 amino acids. The CDR3, as DNA: TGCAGTGCCCAAGCGGTGGGAATCACAGATACGCAGTATTTT. It translates to CSAQAVGITDTQYF.

This clonotype appeared many times. The genes are TRBV6-5 and TRBJ1-4, with TRBD1 identical over 8 bases. The CDR3 is 15 amino acids. The V and J ends lost 4 bases and 7 bases, in that order; junction bases with no gene match: 8. The V gene's germline CDR1 is MNHEY and CDR2 SVGAGI. In DNA, the CDR3 is TGTGCCAGCAGTTTTGCAGGGGGCGCCATTGAAAAACTGTTTTTT. Amino acid sequence: CASSFAGGAIEKLFF.

This clonotype was detected many times. The genes are TRBV7-2 and TRBJ2-5; TRBD2 agrees at 16 bases. V was clipped by 5 bases and J by 7 bases; unmatched bases: 10. The CDR3 spans 17 residues. Germline CDR1 reads SGHTA; CDR2 reads FQGNSA. The CDR3 DNA follows: TGTGCCAGCAGCCCCGGGACTAGCGGGGGGGCCGGGGGGACCCAGTACTTC. Amino acids: CASSPGTSGGAGGTQYF.

A few counts support this clonotype. This chain uses TRBV20-1 with TRBJ2-5, with D perhaps matching TRBD2 (6 bases). The CDR3 is 14 amino acids. Germline lookup yields CDR1 DFQATT and CDR2 SNEGSKA (reference sequence). The V end lost 0 bases, the J end lost 3 bases, and 11 bases lay between the germline ends. CDR3 DNA sequence: TGCAGTGCTAGAGAACTAGCTGGGGAAGAGACCCAGTACTTC. Protein sequence: CSARELAGEETQYF.

This clonotype was recorded at least ten times. This chain uses TRBV20-1 with TRBJ2-7; no clear D gene. V was cut by 5 bases and J by 0 bases, with 17 bases left in between. Germline V gives CDR1 DFQATT, CDR2 SNEGSKA (reference sequence). The CDR3 length is 15 residues. In DNA, the CDR3 is TGCAGTGCTCCCCGTTTGTCTTCAAGCTCCTACGAGCAGTACTTC. This sequence encodes CSAPRLSSSSYEQYF.

This chain connects TRBV4-1 to TRBJ2-5; 8 bases align to TRBD1. Trimming at V came to 7 bases and at J to 0 bases, leaving 10 bases not matched to a gene. Germline CDR1 is MGHRA and CDR2 is YSYEKL. The CDR3 totals 16 residues. CDR3 region: CASTPTGAGYQETQYF. The CDR3 DNA reads TGCGCCAGCACCCCGACAGGGGCCGGATACCAAGAGACCCAGTACTTC.

V gene TRBV19 combines with J gene TRBJ2-7; the D call may be TRBD1 or TRBD2 (5 bases each). This CDR3 comprises 14 residues. V was clipped by 10 bases and J by 0 bases, with 16 bases between them. CDR1 and CDR2 (germline): LNHDA, SQIVND (reference sequence). CDR3 nucleotide sequence: TGTGCCACTACCCCGAGGGGACGCTCCTACGAGCAGTACTTC. Translation: CATTPRGRSYEQYF.

Many counts were recorded for this clonotype. This CDR3 reads CASSQEQGLNSQPQHF. CDR3 nucleotide sequence: TGCGCCAGCAGCCAAGAACAGGGGTTGAATAGTCAGCCCCAGCATTTT. V usage is TRBV4-1 and J usage is TRBJ1-5, with TRBD1 identical over 7 bases. The CDR3 loop spans 16 amino acids. V lost 0 bases and J lost 6; bases outside the gene matches: 8. CDR1 MGHRA and CDR2 YSYEKL come from the germline V gene.

The table lists this clonotype with many counts. The chain uses TRBV11-3 and TRBJ2-4; 14 nucleotides match TRBD2. V gave up 0 bases and J gave up 2 bases; unmatched junction bases: 6. CDR1 is SGHNT and CDR2 is YENEEA in the germline V gene. CDR3 length: 19 residues. Here the CDR3 DNA reads TGTGCCAGCAGCTTAGACCGACTAGCGGGGGGGATCACCAAAAACATTCAGTACTTC. Protein: CASSLDRLAGGITKNIQYF.

This clonotype has a handful of counts. The V and J genes are TRBV15 and TRBJ1-1; D is uncertain. V was shortened by 4 bases and J by 0 bases, with 18 bases between the two germline ends. Germline V gene data show CDR1 as LNHNV and CDR2 as YYDKDF (reference sequence). The CDR3 loop spans 17 amino acids. The CDR3 spells CATSIWQRYHMNTEAFF. For the CDR3, the DNA is TGTGCCACCAGCATTTGGCAGCGCTACCACATGAACACTGAAGCTTTCTTT.

The chain couples TRBV7-9 to TRBJ2-1; the match to TRBD2 covers 14 bases. The CDR3 is 15 amino acids. V lost 6 bases and J lost 4; bases outside the gene matches: 2. Germline-derived CDR1 and CDR2 are SEHNR and FQNEAQ (reference sequence). CDR3 sequence reads: CASRGTSGGYNEQFF. CDR3 nucleotides: TGTGCCAGCAGGGGGACTAGCGGGGGTTACAATGAGCAGTTCTTC.

There are many counts of this clonotype. The V and J genes are TRBV9 and TRBJ2-5; 8 bases line up with TRBD2. Germline V lookup: CDR1 SGDLS, CDR2 YYNGEE. V gave up 3 bases and J gave up 5 bases; unmatched junction bases: 9. The CDR3 totals 15 residues. CDR3 in DNA: TGTGCCAGCAGCGAGGACAGCGGGGGCGGTGAGACCCAGTACTTC. Amino acids: CASSEDSGGGETQYF. Full variable domain (missing parts from reference TRBV9 and TRBJ2-5): DSGVTQTPKHLITATGQRVTLRCSPRSGDLSVYWYQQSLDQGLQFLIQYYNGEERAKGNILERFSAQQFPDLHSELNLSSLELGDSALYFCASSEDSGGGETQYFGPGTRLLVL.

The V call is TRBV4-1, the J call TRBJ1-2; D not resolved. V gave up 4 bases and J gave up 3 bases, with 18 bases separating them. CDR3 length equals 16 residues. Germline CDR1 and CDR2: MGHRA and YSYEKL. This CDR3 reads CASSRVLGGRDYGYTF. CDR3 DNA sequence: TGCGCCAGCAGCCGGGTTTTGGGAGGGAGGGACTATGGCTACACCTTC.

This clonotype was counted ten times or more. The chain joins TRBV3-1 to TRBJ1-6; tentatively, D is TRBD1 (6 bases). This CDR3 is built from 18 residues. The germline V gene encodes CDR1 LGHDT and CDR2 YNNKEL (reference sequence). Trimming took 3 bases from V and 7 from J, leaving 22 bases between them. The CDR3 reads CASSHGHNRVGVNSPLHF. CDR3 DNA sequence: TGTGCCAGCAGCCATGGACATAACAGGGTTGGTGTAAATTCACCCCTCCACTTT.

This clonotype showed up many times. This chain joins TRBV5-1 and TRBJ1-2; D not certain. The V end was cut by 4 bases, the J end by 3 bases, with 16 bases between. Germline lookup yields CDR1 SGHRS and CDR2 YFSETQ. The CDR3 totals 15 residues. This CDR3 reads CASSGAALGDYGYTF. DNA for the CDR3: TGCGCCAGCAGCGGAGCCGCTCTGGGTGACTATGGCTACACCTTC.

This clonotype was picked up many times. The DNA of the CDR3 is TGTGCCAGCAGCTTAACAGGCAGGGGTGGATCACCCCTCCACTTT. It codes for CASSLTGRGGSPLHF. The chain has TRBV7-3 and TRBJ1-6, with a possible D match to TRBD1 (6 bases). The CDR3 has 15 amino acids. V was shortened by 0 bases and J by 10 bases, with 13 bases between the two germline ends. Germline V CDR1 and CDR2: SGHTA, FQGTGA.

This clonotype was counted a single time. The rearrangement links TRBV28 to TRBJ2-5; 8 nucleotides line up with TRBD1. The CDR3 sequence is 16 residues long. The germline V gene encodes CDR1 MDHEN and CDR2 SYDVKM. Losses at the gene ends were 5 bases for V and 5 bases for J; bases not matched to a gene: 13. This chain's CDR3 is CASSPLQGAGGETQYF. CDR3 nucleotides: TGTGCCAGCAGTCCGCTCCAGGGGGCCGGGGGCGAGACCCAGTACTTC.

Remarks on this clonotype: A clone one base away is much larger, so this may be a read error. The chain is built from TRBV7-9 and TRBJ1-2; 7 bases line up with TRBD1. The CDR3 runs 14 residues. Germline CDR1 reads SEHNR; CDR2 reads FQNEAQ (reference sequence). The V and J ends lost 4 bases and 4 bases, in that order; junction bases with no gene match: 6. CDR3 sequence reads: CASSYPTGSYGYTF. The CDR3 nucleotides are TGTGCCAGCAGCTACCCGACAGGGTCCTATGGCTACACCTTC.